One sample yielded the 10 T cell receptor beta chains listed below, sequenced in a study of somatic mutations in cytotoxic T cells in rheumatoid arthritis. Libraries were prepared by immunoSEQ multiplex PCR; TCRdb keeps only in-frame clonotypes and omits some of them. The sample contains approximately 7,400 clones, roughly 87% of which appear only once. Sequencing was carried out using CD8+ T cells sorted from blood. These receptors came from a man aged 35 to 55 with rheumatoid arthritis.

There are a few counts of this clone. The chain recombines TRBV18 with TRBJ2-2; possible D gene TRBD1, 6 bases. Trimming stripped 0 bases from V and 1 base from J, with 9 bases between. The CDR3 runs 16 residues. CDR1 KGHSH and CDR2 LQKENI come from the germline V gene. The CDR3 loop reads CASSPPKGVNTGELFF. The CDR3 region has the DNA TGTGCCAGCTCACCACCTAAGGGGGTGAACACCGGGGAGCTGTTTTTT. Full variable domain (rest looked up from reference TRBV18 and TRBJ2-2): NAGVMQNPRHLVRRRGQEARLRCSPMKGHSHVYWYRQLPEEGLKFMVYLQKENIIDESGMPKERFSAEFPKEGPSILRIQQVVRGDSAAYFCASSPPKGVNTGELFFGEGSRLTVL.

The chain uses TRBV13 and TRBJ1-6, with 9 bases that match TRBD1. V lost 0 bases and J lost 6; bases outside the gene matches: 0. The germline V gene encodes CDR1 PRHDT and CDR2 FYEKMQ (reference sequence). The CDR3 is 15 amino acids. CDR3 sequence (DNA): TGTGCCAGCAGCTTAGGGGGACAGGGTAATTCACCCCTCCACTTT. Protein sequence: CASSLGGQGNSPLHF.

The CDR3 loop is CASSQEGLNYGYTF. The CDR3 coding sequence is TGCGCCAGCAGCCAAGAGGGACTTAACTATGGCTACACCTTC. The chain carries TRBV4-1 and TRBJ1-2, with a weak D call TRBD1 (5 bases). The germline CDR1 and CDR2 sequences are MGHRA and YSYEKL. This CDR3 is 14 amino acids long. The germline V and J ends were trimmed by 0 bases and 1 base, with 6 bases remaining between them.

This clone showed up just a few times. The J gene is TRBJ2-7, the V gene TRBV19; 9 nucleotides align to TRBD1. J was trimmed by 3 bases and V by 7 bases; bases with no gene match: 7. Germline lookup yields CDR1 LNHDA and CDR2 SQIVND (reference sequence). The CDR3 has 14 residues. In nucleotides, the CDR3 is TGTGCCAGTACCGCGGGACAGGGTAACTACGAGCAGTACTTC. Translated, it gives CASTAGQGNYEQYF.

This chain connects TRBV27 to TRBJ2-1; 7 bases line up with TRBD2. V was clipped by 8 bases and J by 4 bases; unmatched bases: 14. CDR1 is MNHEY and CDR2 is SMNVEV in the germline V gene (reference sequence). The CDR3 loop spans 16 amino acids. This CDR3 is CASGNLPGGLYNEQFF. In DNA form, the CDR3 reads TGTGCCAGCGGAAACCTCCCGGGGGGACTATACAATGAGCAGTTCTTC.

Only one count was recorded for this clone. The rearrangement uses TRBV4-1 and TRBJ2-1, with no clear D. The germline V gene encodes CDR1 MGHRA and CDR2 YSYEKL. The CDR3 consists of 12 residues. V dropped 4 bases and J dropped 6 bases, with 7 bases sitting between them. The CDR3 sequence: CASSPASNEQFF. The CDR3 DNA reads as TGCGCCAGCAGCCCCGCGTCCAATGAGCAGTTCTTC.

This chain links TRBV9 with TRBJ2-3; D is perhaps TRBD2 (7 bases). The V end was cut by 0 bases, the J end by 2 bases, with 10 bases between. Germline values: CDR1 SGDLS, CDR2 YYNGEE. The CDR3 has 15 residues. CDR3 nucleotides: TGTGCCAGCAGCGTAGAAGGGGGGGCCACAGATACGCAGTATTTT. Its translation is CASSVEGGATDTQYF.

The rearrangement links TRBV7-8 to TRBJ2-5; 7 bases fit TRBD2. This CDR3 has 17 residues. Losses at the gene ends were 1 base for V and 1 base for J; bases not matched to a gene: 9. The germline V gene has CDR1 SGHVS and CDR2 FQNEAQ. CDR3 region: CASSLVGAGNLQETQYF. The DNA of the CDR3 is TGTGCCAGCAGCTTAGTTGGAGCGGGAAATCTCCAAGAGACCCAGTACTTC.

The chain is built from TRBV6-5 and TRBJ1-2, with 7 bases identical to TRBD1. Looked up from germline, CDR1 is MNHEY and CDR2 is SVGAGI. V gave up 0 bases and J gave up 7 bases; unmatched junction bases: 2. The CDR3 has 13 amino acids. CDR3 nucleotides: TGTGCCAGCAGTTACTCCGACAGGGCTGGCTACACCTTC. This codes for CASSYSDRAGYTF.

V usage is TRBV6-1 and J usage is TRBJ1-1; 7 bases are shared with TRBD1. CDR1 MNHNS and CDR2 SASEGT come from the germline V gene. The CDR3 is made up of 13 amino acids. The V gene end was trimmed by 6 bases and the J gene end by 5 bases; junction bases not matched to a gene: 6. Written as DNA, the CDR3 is TGTGCCAGCAGATCCACAGGGGAGACTGAAGCTTTCTTT. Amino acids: CASRSTGETEAFF.